This T cell receptor beta chain comes out of a study of T cells in localized non-small cell lung cancer. This clone was seen once. Its antigen is currently unknown. Notes on the study in general: Elevated circulating T cell density in blood was associated with longer overall survival. Uninvolved adjacent lung showed the highest T cell clonality, exceeding tumor. The study detected a median approximately 50 of the top 100 tumor clones in adjacent lung. It remains possible that heterogeneity exists, since only one tumor region was sequenced.

Sequencing was performed with immunoSEQ multiplex PCR; in TCRdb, only in-frame clones are kept and a portion is missing. The data show tens of thousands of clones, roughly 90% seen once. The germline CDR1 and CDR2 sequences are MNHNS and SASEGT. Trimming removed 4 bases from V and 4 bases from J, with 16 bases in between. CDR3 length: 16 amino acids. The TCR comes from an older female donor with stage I squamous cell lung carcinoma. V usage is TRBV6-1 and J usage is TRBJ2-2, with no clear D. Here the sequenced sample was peripheral blood, taken before any cancer treatment. The CDR3 reads CASSAERISPTGELFF. In nucleotides, the CDR3 is TGTGCCAGCAGTGCCGAGCGAATTTCCCCCACCGGGGAGCTGTTTTTT.